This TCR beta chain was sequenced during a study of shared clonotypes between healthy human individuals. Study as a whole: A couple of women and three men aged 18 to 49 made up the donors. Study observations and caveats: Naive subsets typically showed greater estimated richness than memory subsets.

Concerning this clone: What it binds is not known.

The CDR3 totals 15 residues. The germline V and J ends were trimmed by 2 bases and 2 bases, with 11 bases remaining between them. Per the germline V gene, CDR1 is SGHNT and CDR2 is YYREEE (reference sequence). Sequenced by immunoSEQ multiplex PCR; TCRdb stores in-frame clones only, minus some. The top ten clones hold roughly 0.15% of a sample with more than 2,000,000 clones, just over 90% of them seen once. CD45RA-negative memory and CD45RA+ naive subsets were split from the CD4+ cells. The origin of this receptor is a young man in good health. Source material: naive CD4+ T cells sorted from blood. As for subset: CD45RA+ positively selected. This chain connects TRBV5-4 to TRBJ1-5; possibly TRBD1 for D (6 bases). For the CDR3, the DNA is TGTGCCAGCAGCTTCAACAGGGAGCGCAATCAGCCCCAGCATTTT. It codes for CASSFNRERNQPQHF.